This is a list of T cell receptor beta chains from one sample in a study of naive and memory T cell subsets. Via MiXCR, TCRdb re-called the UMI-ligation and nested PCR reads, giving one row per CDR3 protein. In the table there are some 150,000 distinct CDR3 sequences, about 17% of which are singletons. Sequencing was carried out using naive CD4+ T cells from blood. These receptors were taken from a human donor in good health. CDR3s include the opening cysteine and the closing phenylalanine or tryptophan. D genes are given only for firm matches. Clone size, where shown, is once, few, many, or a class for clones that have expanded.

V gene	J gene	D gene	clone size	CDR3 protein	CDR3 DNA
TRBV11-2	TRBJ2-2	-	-	CASSLGLLNTGELFF	TGTGCCAGCAGCTTAGGTCTATTGAACACCGGGGAGCTGTTTTTT
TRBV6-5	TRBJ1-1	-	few	CASSYGGVRTEAFF	TGTGCCAGCAGTTATGGGGGCGTGAGAACTGAAGCTTTCTTT
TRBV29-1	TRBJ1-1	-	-	CSVEGLHVEAFF	TGCAGCGTTGAGGGGCTTCATGTTGAAGCTTTCTTT
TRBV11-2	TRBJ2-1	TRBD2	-	CASSRFNSGRRESNEQFF	TGTGCCAGCAGCCGCTTTAATAGCGGGAGAAGAGAGAGTAATGAGCAGTTCTTC
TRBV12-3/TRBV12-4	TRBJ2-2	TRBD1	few	CASSQGQAFTGELFF	TGTGCCAGCAGTCAAGGACAGGCTTTCACCGGGGAGCTGTTTTTT
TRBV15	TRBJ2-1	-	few	CATSREQTRDEQFF	TGTGCCACCAGCAGAGAGCAGACTCGGGATGAGCAGTTCTTC
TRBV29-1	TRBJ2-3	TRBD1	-	CSGQGAGDTQYF	TGCAGCGGACAGGGGGCAGGAGATACGCAGTATTTT
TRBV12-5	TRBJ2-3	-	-	CASGVTDTQYF	TGTGCTAGTGGGGTCACAGATACGCAGTATTTT
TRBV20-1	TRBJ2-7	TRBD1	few	CSASPGQGRYEQYF	TGCAGTGCTTCTCCGGGACAGGGGCGGTACGAGCAGTACTTC
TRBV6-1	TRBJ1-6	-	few	CASSEAAGRVKSPLHF	TGTGCCAGCAGTGAAGCGGCAGGCAGGGTAAAGTCACCCCTCCACTTT
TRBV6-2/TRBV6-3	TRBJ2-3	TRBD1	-	CASSDPAGTGVADTQYF	TGTGCCAGCAGCGATCCCGCCGGGACAGGGGTGGCAGATACGCAGTATTTT
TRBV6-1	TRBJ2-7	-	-	CASRKVDEQYF	TGTGCCAGCAGAAAGGTAGACGAGCAGTACTTC
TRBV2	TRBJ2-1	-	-	CASSGYYSYNEQFF	TGTGCCAGCAGTGGCTATTACTCCTACAATGAGCAGTTCTTC
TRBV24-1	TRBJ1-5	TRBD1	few	CATSDRQGDSQPQHF	TGTGCCACCAGTGACCGACAGGGAGACTCTCAGCCCCAGCATTTT
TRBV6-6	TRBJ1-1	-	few	CASSVATEAFF	TGTGCCAGCAGCGTGGCGACTGAAGCTTTCTTT
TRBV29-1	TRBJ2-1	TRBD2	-	CSVDGSGSSNEQFF	TGCAGCGTTGACGGTAGCGGGAGTTCGAATGAGCAGTTCTTC